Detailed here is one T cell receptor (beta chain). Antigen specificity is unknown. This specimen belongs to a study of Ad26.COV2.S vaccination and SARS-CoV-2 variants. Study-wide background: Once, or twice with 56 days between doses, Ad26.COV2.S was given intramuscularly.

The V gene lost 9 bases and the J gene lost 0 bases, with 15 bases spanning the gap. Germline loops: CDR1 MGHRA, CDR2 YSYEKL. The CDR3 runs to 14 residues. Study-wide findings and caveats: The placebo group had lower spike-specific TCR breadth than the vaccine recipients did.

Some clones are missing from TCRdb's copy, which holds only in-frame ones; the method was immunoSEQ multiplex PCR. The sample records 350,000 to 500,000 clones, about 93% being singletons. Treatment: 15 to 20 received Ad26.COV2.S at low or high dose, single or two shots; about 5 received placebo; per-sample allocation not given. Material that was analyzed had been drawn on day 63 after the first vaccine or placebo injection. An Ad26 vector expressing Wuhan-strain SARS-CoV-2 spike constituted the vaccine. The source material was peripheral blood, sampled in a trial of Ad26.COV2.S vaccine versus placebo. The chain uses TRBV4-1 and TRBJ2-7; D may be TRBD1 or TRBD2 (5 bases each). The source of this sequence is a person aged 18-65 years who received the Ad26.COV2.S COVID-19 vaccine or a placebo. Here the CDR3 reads CASSYDGTSYEQYF. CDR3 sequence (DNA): TGCGCCAGTTCATACGACGGGACCTCCTACGAGCAGTACTTC.